This T cell receptor beta chain was sequenced during a study of sequential checkpoint blockade in melanoma. Study-wide background: Each arm's sequence ended with maintenance nivolumab.

This CDR3 region has 15 residues. The V gene lost 2 bases and the J gene lost 5 bases, with 13 bases spanning the gap. CDR1 SEHNR and CDR2 FQNEAQ come from the germline V gene (reference sequence). TCRdb's copy holds only in-frame clones and misses some; the assay was immunoSEQ multiplex PCR. The sample gives fewer than 25,000 clones, about four fifths of which show up once; roughly a tenth is in the top ten. Treatment denoted: randomized to nivolumab then ipilimumab (arm A) or the reverse (arm B). DNA-damaging chemotherapy had not been given to any patient beforehand. Live CD3+CD8+ CD19− CD56− cells were sorted from PBMCs.

The TCR originated in a human donor with melanoma. The sequences come from CD8+ T cells sorted from blood (inferred from file names), collected from a patient given nivolumab and ipilimumab in sequence. V is TRBV7-9 and J is TRBJ2-1; D unresolved. The CDR3 DNA reads as TGTGCCAGCAGCTTAACCCGCGGAGACGACAATGAGCAGTTCTTC. Translated, it gives CASSLTRGDDNEQFF. Filled out from reference TRBV7-9 and TRBJ2-1, the complete variable domain reads DTGVSQNPRHKITKRGQNVTFRCDPISEHNRLYWYRQTLGQGPEFLTYFQNEAQLEKSRLLSDRFSAERPKGSFSTLEIQRTEQGDSAMYLCASSLTRGDDNEQFFGPGTRLTVL.